This T cell receptor (beta chain) stems from a study of blood T cell repertoires in COVID-19. Germline values: CDR1 ENHRY, CDR2 SYGVKD. This CDR3 has 12 amino acids. V was clipped by 6 bases and J by 7 bases, with 12 bases between them. The repertoire was sequenced with immunoSEQ multiplex PCR; TCRdb's copy has only in-frame clones and lacks some. The sample has 150,000 to 200,000 clones; about 80% are singletons. The clonotype comes from a woman aged 70 to 79 in a cohort exposed to, infected with or recovered from COVID-19 (not recorded which). The chain carries TRBV10-3 and TRBJ1-1; TRBD1 might be the D (5 bases). Sequencing was done on a sample of PBMCs or T cells enriched from blood (not recorded which). The CDR3, as DNA: TGTGCCATCAGCGATCGACAGCTTGAAGCTTTCTTT. This gives the protein CAISDRQLEAFF.